The sequence of this TCR beta chain was determined in a study of identical twins. Overall study results and limits: The analysis was cross-sectional rather than longitudinal within donors.

This CDR3 spans 12 amino acids. Per germline, CDR1 DFQATT and CDR2 SNEGSKA (reference sequence). V lost 3 bases and J lost 3, with 7 bases in between. From the 5' RACE reads, TCRdb called clonotypes with MiXCR, one entry per CDR3 protein. This table holds roughly 710,000 distinct CDR3 sequences, roughly 6.2% found once. This clonotype was seen ten or more times. Its antigen is unidentified. This chain uses TRBV20-1 with TRBJ2-3; D is uncertain. Input material: naive T cells sorted from blood. This receptor was identified in a man younger than 30 in good health. CDR3 loop: CSASKRTDTQYF. The CDR3 DNA sequence: TGCAGTGCTAGTAAACGGACAGATACGCAGTATTTT.